The source of this T cell receptor beta chain is a study of blood T cell repertoires in COVID-19. The wider study: PBMCs, B-cell-depleted T cells, or T cells were the source of the cDNA or gDNA that made up the material.

The CDR3 has 14 amino acids. The germline gives CDR1 SGHRS, CDR2 YFSETQ. V was clipped by 3 bases and J by 5 bases; unmatched bases: 6. The protocol was immunoSEQ multiplex PCR, while the TCRdb copy is restricted to in-frame clones and leaves out a portion. The table includes approximately 330,000 clones, nearly 90% detected once. Sequencing was done on a sample of PBMCs or T cells enriched from blood (not recorded which). The chain combines TRBV5-1 with TRBJ2-7, with 9 nucleotides matching TRBD1. The receptor was derived from a woman aged 30 to 39 who had recovered from COVID-19. The CDR3 sequence: CASSYGTGMHEQYF. DNA for the CDR3: TGCGCCAGCAGCTACGGGACAGGGATGCACGAGCAGTACTTC.